Following are 27 T cell receptor beta chains from one sample sequenced in a study of T cell responses to AZD1222 COVID-19 vaccine. The protocol was immunoSEQ multiplex PCR, while the TCRdb copy is restricted to in-frame clones and leaves out a portion. The data hold 65,000 to 70,000 clones, with 75% to 90% observed a single time. This specimen was peripheral blood, taken 28 days after the second AZD1222 dose. The source is an adult who received the AZD1222 COVID-19 vaccine.

The rearrangement uses TRBV9 and TRBJ2-1, with D perhaps TRBD1 or TRBD2 (5 bases each). The V end lost 4 bases, the J end lost 4 bases, and 15 bases lay between the germline ends. The CDR3 length is 15 residues. CDR1 and CDR2 (germline): SGDLS, YYNGEE. The CDR3 coding sequence is TGTGCCAGCAGCTCCAGAGGGGCGAGTTACAATGAGCAGTTCTTC. Its protein product is CASSSRGASYNEQFF.

V is TRBV18 and J is TRBJ2-3; D gene ambiguous. The V end lost 3 bases, the J end lost 8 bases, and 12 bases lay between the germline ends. The CDR3 runs 13 residues. CDR1 and CDR2 from the germline V gene are KGHSH and LQKENI. CDR3 sequence reads: CASSPPGPATQYF. The CDR3 nucleotides are TGTGCCAGCTCACCCCCGGGCCCCGCTACGCAGTATTTT.

This clone has more than one count but fewer than ten. The rearrangement uses TRBV7-3 and TRBJ1-2; D is possibly TRBD1 (5 bases). V was trimmed by 8 bases and J by 8 bases, leaving 15 bases between them. The CDR3 is 12 amino acids. Per the germline V gene, CDR1 is SGHTA and CDR2 is FQGTGA. The CDR3 nucleotides read TGTGCCAGCGGGGACCCCTTCGGCGGCTACACCTTC. Amino acids: CASGDPFGGYTF.

This clone is classed as medium-sized. J is TRBJ1-1 and V is TRBV6-6; D uncertain. CDR1 MNHNY and CDR2 SVGAGI come from the germline V gene (reference sequence). This CDR3 has 12 residues. Trimming removed 2 bases at V and 8 bases at J, with 9 bases between. In DNA, the CDR3 is TGTGCCAGCAGTTACCCGAGACAAGAAGCTTTCTTT. Encoded protein: CASSYPRQEAFF.

A few counts support this clone. CDR3 amino acids: CASNQGRLYNYGYTF. In DNA form, the CDR3 reads TGTGCCAGTAACCAGGGGCGGCTCTATAACTATGGCTACACCTTC. This chain uses TRBV19 with TRBJ1-2, with D possibly being TRBD1 (6 bases). Trimming left V 7 bases short and J 1 base short, with 16 bases between. Germline V gene data show CDR1 as LNHDA and CDR2 as SQIVND (reference sequence). The length of the CDR3 is 15 residues.

The rearrangement links TRBV6-4 to TRBJ1-2; no clear D gene. Trimming pared 2 bases from V and 1 base from J, leaving 17 bases between. In germline, CDR1 is MRHNA, CDR2 SNTAGT. The CDR3 sequence is 17 residues long. The CDR3 region has the DNA TGTGCCAGCAGTGACACAACCTGGTTCGGACTTAACTATGGCTACACCTTC. Amino acids: CASSDTTWFGLNYGYTF.

The chain combines TRBV27 with TRBJ1-2, with a tentative D call TRBD1 (6 bases). This CDR3 has 16 amino acids. CDR1 is MNHEY, CDR2 SMNVEV, per germline (reference sequence). V was pared by 2 bases and J by 3 bases, with 16 bases between. This CDR3 is CASSLIGGGQHYGYTF. CDR3 DNA: TGTGCCAGCAGTTTAATCGGGGGGGGGCAGCACTATGGCTACACCTTC.

The CDR3 is CASSLAQRGVAEQFF. In nucleotides, the CDR3 is TGTGCCAGCAGCTTAGCCCAGCGGGGGGTGGCGGAGCAGTTCTTC. This sequence joins TRBV11-2 and TRBJ2-1, with 9 bases lining up with TRBD2. The CDR3 covers 15 residues. Trimming at V came to 1 base and at J to 10 bases, leaving 8 bases not matched to a gene. Per the germline V gene, CDR1 is SGHAT and CDR2 is FQNNGV.

This sequence joins TRBV2 and TRBJ1-1; no definite D call. Trimming cost V 7 bases and J 0 bases, with 12 bases left between them. CDR3 length: 14 amino acids. Per the germline V gene, CDR1 is SNHLY and CDR2 is FYNNEI. The CDR3 loop reads CASKTSRLNTEAFF. The CDR3 DNA follows: TGTGCCAGCAAAACGAGCCGCTTGAACACTGAAGCTTTCTTT.

The rearrangement uses TRBV27 and TRBJ2-1; D gene ambiguous. V was shortened by 4 bases and J by 10 bases, with 17 bases between the two germline ends. Germline V gives CDR1 MNHEY, CDR2 SMNVEV (reference sequence). The CDR3 contains 14 residues. The CDR3 region is CASSSSGPHAEQFF. CDR3 sequence (DNA): TGTGCCAGCAGTTCCTCGGGCCCTCATGCGGAGCAGTTCTTC.

The J gene is TRBJ2-5, the V gene TRBV4-2; D is possibly TRBD2 (6 bases). Germline assignment: CDR1 LGHNA and CDR2 YNFKEQ. This CDR3 comprises 15 residues. V gave up 0 bases and J gave up 5 bases, with 13 bases separating them. DNA for the CDR3: TGTGCCAGCAGCCAAGACGGGGGAGTCGGGGAGACCCAGTACTTC. This encodes CASSQDGGVGETQYF.

V and J are TRBV11-3 and TRBJ2-2; a possible D gene is TRBD1 (6 bases). Germline-derived CDR1 and CDR2 are SGHNT and YENEEA. V lost 5 bases and J 1 base, leaving 14 bases between the germline ends. This CDR3 has 16 amino acids. The CDR3 region has the DNA TGTGCCAGCAGCCCCCAGGGGACACGGAACACCGGGGAGCTGTTTTTT. This codes for CASSPQGTRNTGELFF. The whole variable domain, remainder taken from reference TRBV11-3 and TRBJ2-2, is EAGVVQSPRYKIIEKKQPVAFWCNPISGHNTLYWYLQNLGQGPELLIRYENEEAVDDSQLPKDRFSAERLKGVDSTLKIQPAELGDSAVYLCASSPQGTRNTGELFFGEGSRLTVL.

The genes are TRBV5-5 and TRBJ2-6; 7 bases fit TRBD1. CDR1 is SGHKS and CDR2 is YYEKEE in the germline V gene (reference sequence). The CDR3 sequence is 17 residues long. Losses at the gene ends were 4 bases for V and 0 bases for J; bases not matched to a gene: 7. The CDR3: CASSPGTAYSGANVLTF. For the CDR3, the DNA is TGTGCCAGCAGCCCCGGGACAGCCTACTCTGGGGCCAACGTCCTGACTTTC.

The rearrangement joins TRBV5-5 to TRBJ1-1; maybe TRBD1 (5 bases). This CDR3 has 11 residues. V was pared by 1 base and J by 11 bases, with 9 bases between. In germline, CDR1 is SGHKS, CDR2 YYEKEE (reference sequence). CDR3 nucleotides: TGTGCCAGCAGCTTGCCAGGGCGGGCTTTCTTT. Its protein is CASSLPGRAFF.

The J gene is TRBJ1-1, the V gene TRBV10-1; TRBD1 might be the D (6 bases). The CDR3 has 14 amino acids. CDR1 is WNHNN, CDR2 SYGVQD, per germline (reference sequence). V dropped 7 bases and J dropped 3 bases, with 15 bases sitting between them. CDR3 in amino acids: CASNGQGFHTEAFF. The DNA of the CDR3 is TGCGCCAGCAACGGGCAGGGGTTTCACACTGAAGCTTTCTTT.

The chain couples TRBV20-1 to TRBJ2-1; D remains unclear. Trimming cost V 3 bases and J 6 bases, with 6 bases left between them. Germline assignment: CDR1 DFQATT and CDR2 SNEGSKA (reference sequence). The CDR3 runs 11 residues. The CDR3: CSASEANEQFF. As DNA, the CDR3 is TGCAGTGCTAGCGAAGCCAATGAGCAGTTCTTC.

The rearrangement uses TRBV18 and TRBJ2-7; D is unresolved. V was pared by 6 bases and J by 7 bases, with 13 bases between. The CDR3 is 12 amino acids. Germline CDR1 reads KGHSH; CDR2 reads LQKENI. The CDR3 is CASSALMGEQYF. The CDR3 coding sequence is TGTGCCAGCTCTGCCTTGATGGGGGAGCAGTACTTC.

The chain has TRBV6-4 and TRBJ1-5; D unresolved. CDR1 is MRHNA, CDR2 SNTAGT, per germline. V gave up 3 bases and J gave up 7 bases, with 10 bases separating them. The CDR3 is 13 residues long. CDR3 in amino acids: CASSEEVLQPQHF. CDR3 nucleotides: TGTGCCAGCAGTGAGGAGGTTCTACAGCCCCAGCATTTT.

The chain joins TRBV10-3 to TRBJ1-1; 9 nucleotides line up with TRBD1. V was clipped by 10 bases and J by 5 bases; unmatched bases: 8. Germline CDR1 ENHRY, CDR2 SYGVKD. This CDR3 spans 13 amino acids. Here the CDR3 DNA reads TGTGCCAGCGAGGGGACAGGGAGGACTGAAGCTTTCTTT. Amino acid sequence: CASEGTGRTEAFF.

The V and J genes are TRBV10-2 and TRBJ2-7, with 7 bases identical to TRBD1. V shed 3 bases, J shed 4 bases, and the junction held 9 bases outside the gene matches. The germline CDR1 and CDR2 sequences are WSHSY and SAAADI. CDR3 length: 15 amino acids. The CDR3 here is CASSEKNRGTYEQYF. The CDR3, as DNA: TGCGCCAGCAGTGAAAAAAACAGGGGCACTTACGAGCAGTACTTC.

The chain links TRBV7-2 to TRBJ1-1, with unresolved D. CDR1 SGHTA and CDR2 FQGNSA come from the germline V gene. The CDR3 spans 11 residues. Trimming removed 2 bases at V and 4 bases at J, with 2 bases between. Here the CDR3 reads CASSLFTEAFF. DNA for the CDR3: TGTGCCAGCAGCTTATTCACTGAAGCTTTCTTT.

This clone was counted once. The chain recombines TRBV5-1 with TRBJ2-3; 12 positions agree with TRBD2. The CDR3 sequence is 14 residues long. The V and J ends lost 3 bases and 6 bases, in that order; junction bases with no gene match: 2. The germline gives CDR1 SGHRS, CDR2 YFSETQ. The CDR3 spells CASSWTSGVDTQYF. CDR3 bases: TGCGCCAGCAGCTGGACTAGCGGGGTGGATACGCAGTATTTT.

The CDR3 is CASSLDLDPGGYTF. CDR3 coding DNA: TGTGCCAGCAGCTTAGATCTTGACCCCGGCGGCTACACCTTC. This chain links TRBV11-3 with TRBJ1-2; D call uncertain. The CDR3 extends over 14 amino acids. Trimming shortened V by 0 bases and J by 8 bases, and 13 bases separated the two germline ends. Germline-derived CDR1 and CDR2 are SGHNT and YENEEA.

This chain uses TRBV3-1 (or the pseudogene TRBV3-2) with TRBJ1-6, with a possible D match to TRBD1 (6 bases). Germline loops: CDR1 LGHDT, CDR2 YNNKEL (reference sequence). The ends were cut back, 1 base at V and 10 bases at J, with 17 bases in the middle. This CDR3 has 16 amino acids. CDR3 amino acids: CASSQVATGGLSPLHF. In DNA, the CDR3 is TGTGCCAGCAGCCAAGTAGCGACAGGCGGATTATCACCCCTCCACTTT.

This chain connects TRBV29-1 to TRBJ2-3, with a weak D call TRBD1 (6 bases). V was pared by 8 bases and J by 2 bases, with 14 bases between. Germline CDR1 reads SQVTM; CDR2 reads ANQGSEA. This CDR3 has 13 residues. The CDR3 DNA reads as TGCAGCCCAAAGGGGGATAACACAGATACGCAGTATTTT. It yields the protein CSPKGDNTDTQYF.

The chain recombines TRBV2 with TRBJ1-1; D may be TRBD1 (5 bases). The CDR3 spans 15 residues. The V end lost 4 bases, the J end lost 1 base, and 13 bases lay between the germline ends. CDR1 is SNHLY and CDR2 is FYNNEI in the germline V gene. CDR3 nucleotide sequence: TGTGCCAGCAGTGCGACCAGGGTGGAGAACACTGAAGCTTTCTTT. This sequence encodes CASSATRVENTEAFF.

The V call is TRBV21-1, the J call TRBJ1-5. TRBV21-1 corresponds to a pseudogene. This CDR3 is built from 17 residues. The CDR3 spells CASSKEVGDTSNQPQHF. CDR3 DNA sequence: TGTGCCAGCAGCAAAGAAGTGGGGGATACAAGCAATCAGCCCCAGCATTTT.